The 29 T cell receptor beta chains below come from one sample, sequenced in a study of blood T cell repertoires in COVID-19. The protocol was immunoSEQ multiplex PCR, while the TCRdb copy is restricted to in-frame clones and leaves out a portion. The repertoire holds roughly 100,000 clones, with more than 75% as singletons. Sequenced sample: peripheral blood. These receptors came from a human donor in a cohort sampled during active COVID-19.

V and J are TRBV7-9 and TRBJ2-1; perhaps TRBD1 as D (6 bases). Between the trimmed V and J ends, which lost 2 bases and 0 bases, there was a span of 11 bases. CDR3 length: 16 amino acids. CDR1 is SEHNR, CDR2 FQNEAQ, per germline (reference sequence). The CDR3 DNA is TGTGCCAGCAGCTTACAGGGGATCAGCTCCTACAATGAGCAGTTCTTC. Residues: CASSLQGISSYNEQFF.

J is TRBJ1-5 and V is TRBV6-1; 9 nucleotides agree with TRBD1. CDR3 size: 17 residues. CDR1 and CDR2 from the germline V gene are MNHNS and SASEGT. The ends lost 4 bases at V and 6 bases at J; junction bases unmatched: 13. The CDR3: CASSGHGQGRITQPQHF. The CDR3 DNA reads TGTGCCAGCAGTGGGCATGGACAGGGGAGGATCACTCAGCCCCAGCATTTT.

The chain uses TRBV30 and TRBJ1-2; 7 nucleotides line up with TRBD1. The junction had 3 bases not matched to a gene; V was cut back by 7 bases and J by 4 bases. The CDR3 consists of 11 residues. In germline, CDR1 is GTSNPN, CDR2 SVGIG (reference sequence). Here the CDR3 DNA reads TGTGCCTACAGGGGTGCCTATGGCTACACCTTC. Translated, it gives CAYRGAYGYTF.

The genes are TRBV3-1 (or the pseudogene TRBV3-2) and TRBJ2-6; TRBD1 might be the D (6 bases). Deletions cut 3 bases from V and 0 bases from J, with 18 bases between. Germline V gene data show CDR1 as LGHDT and CDR2 as YNNKEL (reference sequence). The CDR3 is made up of 19 amino acids. The DNA for the CDR3 is TGTGCCAGCAGCCATCCTGGGGGCAGTTTCCTCTCTGGGGCCAACGTCCTGACTTTC. Translating gives CASSHPGGSFLSGANVLTF.

The chain has TRBV19 and TRBJ2-1, with TRBD2 matching over 8 bases. Germline V lookup: CDR1 LNHDA, CDR2 SQIVND (reference sequence). V was pared by 6 bases and J by 8 bases, with 12 bases of the junction left unmatched. There are 15 residues in the CDR3. The chain's CDR3 is CASRGRGGPQHEQFF. CDR3 DNA sequence: TGTGCCAGTAGGGGCCGCGGGGGGCCCCAACATGAGCAGTTCTTC.

V and J are TRBV29-1 and TRBJ1-2; D perhaps matches TRBD1 (5 bases). The ends were cut back, 6 bases at V and 6 bases at J, with 11 bases in the middle. The CDR3 has 11 residues. Germline V gene data show CDR1 as SQVTM and CDR2 as ANQGSEA. The CDR3: CSVEGGDGYTF. The CDR3 DNA follows: TGCAGCGTCGAGGGAGGGGATGGCTACACCTTC.

The chain has TRBV2 and TRBJ1-5, with 7 bases that match TRBD1. Germline CDR1 is SNHLY and CDR2 is FYNNEI. There are 17 residues in the CDR3. Trimming removed 4 bases from V and 2 bases from J; junction bases left unmatched: 11. DNA for the CDR3: TGTGCCAGCAGTGTACGGGACAGAACTTCAGGCAATCAGCCCCAGCATTTT. This encodes CASSVRDRTSGNQPQHF. Together with reference TRBV2 and TRBJ1-5, the CDR3 gives the full variable domain: EPEVTQTPSHQVTQMGQEVILRCVPISNHLYFYWYRQILGQKVEFLVSFYNNEISEKSEIFDDQFSVERPDGSNFTLKIRSTKLEDSAMYFCASSVRDRTSGNQPQHFGDGTRLSIL.

The genes are TRBV9 and TRBJ1-3; no definite D call. In germline, CDR1 is SGDLS, CDR2 YYNGEE. Trimming removed 0 bases at V and 0 bases at J, with 16 bases between. The CDR3 runs 18 residues. CDR3 sequence (DNA): TGTGCCAGCAGCGTAGGCCCGGGTAGATCCAGCTCTGGAAACACCATATATTTT. Residues: CASSVGPGRSSSGNTIYF.

The V and J genes are TRBV27 and TRBJ1-2, with a possible D match to TRBD1 (6 bases). V lost 9 bases, J lost 5 bases, and 19 bases lay in between. Germline V gives CDR1 MNHEY, CDR2 SMNVEV (reference sequence). This CDR3 contains 14 residues. CDR3: CASPTGRGGYGYTF. The CDR3 coding sequence is TGTGCCAGTCCCACGGGCAGGGGTGGATATGGCTACACCTTC.

This sequence joins TRBV5-5 and TRBJ2-7; a possible D gene is TRBD2 (6 bases). The CDR3 is made up of 12 amino acids. Trimming removed 4 bases at V and 5 bases at J, with 10 bases between. CDR1 SGHKS and CDR2 YYEKEE come from the germline V gene (reference sequence). As DNA, the CDR3 is TGTGCCAGCAGCCCCCGCGGGGACGAGCAGTACTTC. This gives the protein CASSPRGDEQYF.

The chain joins TRBV14 to TRBJ1-1, with TRBD1 matching over 9 bases. With 0 bases clipped from V and 5 bases from J, the junction kept 7 bases outside the gene matches. Germline loops: CDR1 SGHDN, CDR2 FVKESK. The CDR3 runs to 16 residues. DNA of the CDR3: TGTGCCAGCAGCCAAGAGGGGGACAGGGTGCGGACTGAAGCTTTCTTT. Translating it yields CASSQEGDRVRTEAFF.

The J gene is TRBJ1-3, the V gene TRBV12-5, with 7 bases aligning to TRBD1. There are 15 residues in the CDR3. Germline CDR1 and CDR2: LGHNT and FRNRAP. V shed 5 bases and J 8 bases; nucleotides not matched to a gene: 12. As DNA, the CDR3 is TGTGCTAGTGGTCCGGTAAGGGGGCAGTCAGACACCATATATTTT. The encoded protein is CASGPVRGQSDTIYF.

V and J are TRBV6-5 and TRBJ2-5; 7 bases are a match to TRBD1. After removal of 7 bases from V and 3 bases from J, the junction contained 8 bases not matched to a gene. CDR1 and CDR2 from the germline V gene are MNHEY and SVGAGI. The CDR3 contains 14 residues. CDR3 amino acids: CASTQPGQKETQYF. Here the CDR3 DNA reads TGTGCCAGCACACAACCGGGACAGAAAGAGACCCAGTACTTC.

This chain joins TRBV19 and TRBJ1-3; 7 nucleotides agree with TRBD1. Trimming took 2 bases from V and 4 from J; bases not matched to a gene: 8. Germline-derived CDR1 and CDR2 are LNHDA and SQIVND (reference sequence). The CDR3 is 16 residues long. For the CDR3, the DNA is TGTGCCAGTAGTATACCAGCCAGGGGGTCCGGAAACACCATATATTTT. It specifies CASSIPARGSGNTIYF.

This chain joins TRBV6-5 and TRBJ2-5; TRBD2 might be the D (6 bases). The CDR3 is 11 amino acids. CDR1 and CDR2 (germline): MNHEY, SVGAGI. Between the trimmed V and J ends, which lost 7 bases and 9 bases, there was a span of 12 bases. CDR3 DNA sequence: TGTGCCAGCACCGCGGGACCGGCCCAGTACTTC. Amino acids: CASTAGPAQYF.

This rearrangement joins TRBV6-5 to TRBJ1-1; D perhaps matches TRBD1 (5 bases). There are 14 residues in the CDR3. Germline V CDR1 and CDR2: MNHEY, SVGAGI. Trimming took off 7 bases at V and 4 bases at J, with 16 bases between the two ends. The DNA of the CDR3 is TGTGCCAGCATTGTAAGCGGGGGTTTCACTGAAGCTTTCTTT. Residues: CASIVSGGFTEAFF.

This chain uses TRBV24-1 with TRBJ2-3; D may be TRBD2 (6 bases). V shed 4 bases and J shed 9 bases, with 16 bases lying between them. The CDR3 loop spans 14 amino acids. Germline V gene lookup returns CDR1 KGHDR and CDR2 SFDVKD. This chain's CDR3 is CATSEPSDRGTQYF. As DNA, the CDR3 is TGTGCCACCAGTGAACCTTCGGACCGGGGGACGCAGTATTTT.

This sequence joins TRBV5-8 and TRBJ2-5; D not certain. The CDR3 extends over 15 amino acids. Trimming took 0 bases from V and 7 from J, leaving 16 bases between them. Germline loops: CDR1 SGHTS, CDR2 YDEGEE. The chain's CDR3 is CASSLGQPGSRTQYF. The CDR3 bases are TGTGCCAGCAGCTTGGGACAACCAGGCAGTCGGACCCAGTACTTC.

The chain employs TRBV5-5 and TRBJ1-5; D is perhaps TRBD1 (6 bases). V lost 0 bases and J lost 4, with 11 bases in between. CDR3 length: 15 amino acids. Germline lookup yields CDR1 SGHKS and CDR2 YYEKEE (reference sequence). The CDR3 DNA follows: TGTGCCAGCAGCTTGGGCAGGGGTAAGAATCAGCCCCAGCATTTT. Amino acid sequence: CASSLGRGKNQPQHF.

CDR3 amino acids: CASSRGGGGGNTGELFF. The CDR3 DNA follows: TGTGCCAGCAGCCGCGGCGGGGGCGGAGGGAACACCGGGGAGCTGTTTTTT. V is TRBV7-6 and J is TRBJ2-2; possible D gene TRBD2, 7 bases. Looked up from germline, CDR1 is SGHVS and CDR2 is FNYEAQ. This CDR3 has 17 residues. V was cut by 5 bases and J by 1 base, with 17 bases left in between.

V usage is TRBV4-3 and J usage is TRBJ2-1, with 13 positions matching TRBD2. V dropped 4 bases and J dropped 8; count of bases not matched to a gene: 11. Per the germline V gene, CDR1 is LGHNA and CDR2 is YSLEER. CDR3 length: 17 amino acids. The chain's CDR3 is CASSLGTSGTSDYEQFF. DNA for the CDR3: TGCGCCAGCAGCCTCGGGACTAGCGGGACCTCCGACTATGAGCAGTTCTTC.

The V and J genes are TRBV5-1 and TRBJ2-7, with a weak D call TRBD1 (6 bases). The germline V and J ends were trimmed by 3 bases and 0 bases, with 16 bases remaining between them. This CDR3 spans 16 amino acids. Per germline, CDR1 SGHRS and CDR2 YFSETQ. Here the CDR3 DNA reads TGCGCCAGCAGCTCCGACGGGACACTGAGCTCCTACGAGCAGTACTTC. Amino acids: CASSSDGTLSSYEQYF.

This sequence joins TRBV6-5 and TRBJ1-5; the match to TRBD1 covers 8 bases. V shed 7 bases, J shed 4 bases, and the junction held 9 bases outside the gene matches. The CDR3 has 15 amino acids. Germline assignment: CDR1 MNHEY and CDR2 SVGAGI. In DNA, the CDR3 is TGTGCCAGCAAAGGACAGGGAGCGGCAAATCAGCCCCAGCATTTT. It codes for CASKGQGAANQPQHF.

The chain couples TRBV30 to TRBJ1-5, with a possible D match to TRBD1 (5 bases). Germline V gene lookup returns CDR1 GTSNPN and CDR2 SVGIG (reference sequence). Trimming cost V 3 bases and J 3 bases, with 6 bases left between them. The CDR3 consists of 12 residues. The CDR3 region has the DNA TGTGCCTGGAGGGACACCAATCAGCCCCAGCATTTT. It encodes CAWRDTNQPQHF.

Note on this clone: At one boundary the junction diverges from the germline segment, which might be a read error. The rearrangement uses TRBV7-7 and TRBJ1-3, with unresolved D. The germline gives CDR1 SSHAT, CDR2 FNYEAQ (reference sequence). The CDR3 contains 15 residues. The CDR3 loop is CASSWSVGRGNTIYF. Written as DNA, the CDR3 is TGTGCTAGCAGCTGGAGCGTTGGCCGAGGAAACACCATATATTTT.

The chain employs TRBV7-2 and TRBJ2-2; 8 positions match TRBD2. Unmatched junction bases numbered 6, after V lost 3 bases and J lost 3 bases. The V gene's germline CDR1 is SGHTA and CDR2 FQGNSA. The CDR3 consists of 16 residues. The CDR3 DNA reads TGTGCCAGCAGCTTCTCCGCGACTAGCGACACCGGGGAGCTGTTTTTT. It is translated as CASSFSATSDTGELFF.

This chain's CDR3 is CASSQVLTGGIGTQYF. CDR3 nucleotides: TGTGCCAGCAGCCAAGTCCTGACAGGGGGTATCGGTACGCAGTATTTT. V gene TRBV3-1 (or the pseudogene TRBV3-2) combines with J gene TRBJ2-3, with 9 nucleotides matching TRBD1. CDR3 length: 16 amino acids. J lost 8 bases, V lost 1 base, and 10 bases had no gene match. Germline CDR1 reads LGHDT; CDR2 reads YNNKEL (reference sequence).

The rearrangement uses TRBV7-9 and TRBJ2-2; possible D gene TRBD1, 5 bases. The CDR3 has 16 amino acids. V lost 3 bases and J 0 bases, leaving 11 bases between the germline ends. Germline CDR1 and CDR2: SEHNR and FQNEAQ (reference sequence). CDR3 DNA: TGTGCCAGCAGCTTCGCCCGACAGTCGAACACCGGGGAGCTGTTTTTT. Translation gives CASSFARQSNTGELFF.

The chain carries TRBV7-9 and TRBJ1-5; 7 nucleotides match TRBD1. The germline CDR1 and CDR2 sequences are SEHNR and FQNEAQ (reference sequence). With V trimmed by 5 bases and J by 7 bases, 8 bases remained unmatched. The CDR3 sequence is 14 residues long. The CDR3 region is CASSPGQAGQPQHF. The CDR3 DNA follows: TGTGCCAGCAGCCCAGGACAGGCAGGGCAGCCCCAGCATTTT.